The 18 T cell receptor beta chains reported below all come from one sample, sequenced in a study of identical twins. TCRdb re-called the 5' RACE reads with MiXCR, one entry per CDR3 protein. The table lists about 530,000 distinct CDR3 sequences, roughly 15% of them singletons. This same sample was also part of a study on yellow fever vaccine responses in identical twins.

The sequencing sample was made of CD4+ T cells sorted from blood. These receptors were collected from a woman under 30 in good health.

This clonotype has more than one count but fewer than ten. The chain recombines TRBV28 with TRBJ2-5; possibly TRBD1 for D (5 bases). This CDR3 contains 17 residues. The germline CDR1 and CDR2 sequences are MDHEN and SYDVKM. Between the trimmed V and J ends, which lost 2 bases and 2 bases, there was a span of 18 bases. Here the CDR3 reads CASSLGKTGMRQETQYF. Written as DNA, the CDR3 is TGTGCCAGCAGTTTAGGAAAAACAGGCATGCGTCAAGAGACCCAGTACTTC.

The chain couples TRBV5-1 to TRBJ2-1; maybe TRBD2 (6 bases). V gave up 1 base and J gave up 7 bases, with 21 bases separating them. CDR3 length: 17 residues. Germline CDR1 is SGHRS and CDR2 is YFSETQ. CDR3 in amino acids: CASSLSGGAGPTNEQFF. The CDR3 DNA follows: TGCGCCAGCAGCTTGTCAGGTGGGGCGGGACCTACGAATGAGCAGTTCTTC.

This clonotype has at least ten counts. The J gene is TRBJ2-2, the V gene TRBV7-8; 11 positions match TRBD2. Germline CDR1 is SGHVS and CDR2 is FQNEAQ. Germline trimming cut 2 bases from V and 7 bases from J; bases unmatched to any gene: 3. The CDR3 has 15 amino acids. CDR3 in amino acids: CASSLLAGGVGELFF. DNA of the CDR3: TGTGCCAGCAGCTTACTAGCGGGAGGTGTCGGGGAGCTGTTTTTT. The whole variable domain, filled in from reference TRBV7-8 and TRBJ2-2, reads GAGVSQSPRYKVAKRGQDVALRCDPISGHVSLFWYQQALGQGPEFLTYFQNEAQLDKSGLPSDRFFAERPEGSVSTLKIQRTQQEDSAVYLCASSLLAGGVGELFFGEGSRLTVL.

This clonotype was detected many times. The chain joins TRBV9 to TRBJ2-3, with D unclear. Trimming removed 2 bases from V and 3 bases from J, with 10 bases in between. There are 14 residues in the CDR3. The germline gives CDR1 SGDLS, CDR2 YYNGEE. The CDR3 here is CASSVASSTDTQYF. The DNA of the CDR3 is TGTGCCAGCAGCGTCGCCTCTTCGACAGATACGCAGTATTTT.

This chain uses TRBV9 with TRBJ2-3; TRBD2 matches at 8 bases. After removal of 3 bases from V and 2 bases from J, the junction contained 14 bases not matched to a gene. Germline V gives CDR1 SGDLS, CDR2 YYNGEE. CDR3 size: 18 residues. The CDR3 sequence is CASSETRSSSGDTDTQYF. DNA of the CDR3: TGTGCCAGCAGCGAGACACGGAGCAGTAGCGGGGACACAGATACGCAGTATTTT.

The table lists this clonotype with a few counts. This rearrangement joins TRBV11-2 to TRBJ2-6; TRBD2 might be the D (5 bases). The V end was cut by 2 bases, the J end by 2 bases, with 10 bases between. The length of the CDR3 is 16 residues. CDR1 and CDR2 from the germline V gene are SGHAT and FQNNGV. The CDR3 here is CASSLTRVPGANVLTF. The CDR3 nucleotides are TGTGCCAGCAGCTTAACGAGGGTCCCTGGGGCCAACGTCCTGACTTTC.

There are many counts of this clonotype. The V gene is TRBV29-1, the J gene TRBJ2-1; D is uncertain. V gave up 5 bases and J gave up 4 bases, with 12 bases separating them. The CDR3 loop spans 13 amino acids. Germline CDR1 and CDR2: SQVTM and ANQGSEA. The CDR3 loop reads CSVLPRGYNEQFF. The CDR3 nucleotides are TGCAGCGTTCTCCCGCGAGGATACAATGAGCAGTTCTTC.

This clonotype was observed a handful of times. This chain links TRBV4-1 with TRBJ2-5, with D unclear. Germline V gene data show CDR1 as MGHRA and CDR2 as YSYEKL. CDR3 length equals 14 residues. V dropped 0 bases and J dropped 1 base, with 6 bases sitting between them. CDR3 amino acids: CASSQEASQETQYF. CDR3 DNA: TGCGCCAGCAGCCAAGAGGCAAGCCAAGAGACCCAGTACTTC.

This rearrangement joins TRBV24-1 to TRBJ1-5, with unresolved D. CDR3 length equals 12 residues. Germline lookup yields CDR1 KGHDR and CDR2 SFDVKD. V lost 4 bases, J lost 9 bases, and 9 bases lay in between. The CDR3 here is CATSDKLGPQHF. DNA for the CDR3: TGTGCCACCAGTGACAAGCTTGGGCCCCAGCATTTT.

This clonotype was observed a handful of times. The chain's CDR3 is CASNPSGADNEQFF. The CDR3 DNA follows: TGTGCCAGCAACCCTAGCGGGGCAGACAATGAGCAGTTCTTC. The chain combines TRBV7-6 with TRBJ2-1, with 9 bases aligning to TRBD2. The CDR3 spans 14 residues. Unmatched junction bases numbered 6, after V lost 7 bases and J lost 5 bases. The germline CDR1 and CDR2 sequences are SGHVS and FNYEAQ. Supplemented by reference TRBV7-6 and TRBJ2-1, the full variable domain reads GAGVSQSPRYKVTKRGQDVALRCDPISGHVSLYWYRQALGQGPEFLTYFNYEAQQDKSGLPNDRFSAERPEGSISTLTIQRTEQRDSAMYRCASNPSGADNEQFFGPGTRLTVL.

This clonotype was counted only a few times. V is TRBV7-9 and J is TRBJ2-1; 9 positions agree with TRBD2. J lost 7 bases, V lost 2 bases, and 9 bases had no gene match. This CDR3 comprises 16 residues. Germline CDR1 SEHNR, CDR2 FQNEAQ (reference sequence). The CDR3 here is CASSLSAGGLGNEQFF. The CDR3 bases are TGTGCCAGCAGCTTATCCGCGGGGGGGCTTGGTAATGAGCAGTTCTTC. The full variable domain, completed using reference TRBV7-9 and TRBJ2-1, is DTGVSQNPRHKITKRGQNVTFRCDPISEHNRLYWYRQTLGQGPEFLTYFQNEAQLEKSRLLSDRFSAERPKGSFSTLEIQRTEQGDSAMYLCASSLSAGGLGNEQFFGPGTRLTVL.

This clonotype was detected ten times or more. The rearrangement joins TRBV5-1 to TRBJ2-3; TRBD2 matches at 9 bases. This CDR3 region has 16 residues. Trimming took 0 bases from V and 0 from J; bases not matched to a gene: 2. Germline CDR1 and CDR2: SGHRS and YFSETQ. The CDR3 protein is CASSLGLADSTDTQYF. The CDR3 DNA follows: TGCGCCAGCAGCTTGGGACTAGCGGATAGCACAGATACGCAGTATTTT.

The chain has TRBV2 and TRBJ2-2; D possibly corresponds to TRBD2 (5 bases). The CDR3 length is 15 residues. V was cut by 3 bases and J by 6 bases, with 14 bases left in between. The germline gives CDR1 SNHLY, CDR2 FYNNEI. The CDR3 reads CASSEMGGQAGELFF. The CDR3 bases are TGTGCCAGCAGTGAGATGGGCGGGCAGGCCGGGGAGCTGTTTTTT.

V is TRBV11-3 and J is TRBJ2-5; TRBD2 agrees at 7 bases. This CDR3 spans 17 amino acids. The J segment lost 1 base and the V segment lost 1 base, leaving 9 bases of the junction unmatched. From germline, CDR1 is SGHNT and CDR2 YENEEA. CDR3 bases: TGTGCCAGCAGCTTAGCCCTCGGACTAGGGCCCCAAGAGACCCAGTACTTC. Protein product: CASSLALGLGPQETQYF.

This clonotype was found a few times. The chain links TRBV15 to TRBJ2-7; 9 bases match TRBD1. Germline V CDR1 and CDR2: LNHNV, YYDKDF (reference sequence). CDR3 length: 17 residues. V shed 2 bases, J shed 3 bases, and the junction held 11 bases outside the gene matches. In DNA form, the CDR3 reads TGTGCCACCAGCAGACCCGGGGGAGGGACAGGGTTCTACGAGCAGTACTTC. Translating it yields CATSRPGGGTGFYEQYF.

The gene calls are TRBV12-3 or TRBV12-4 and TRBJ1-4; D might be TRBD1 (5 bases). V lost 4 bases and J 4 bases, leaving 13 bases between the germline ends. This CDR3 comprises 15 residues. The CDR3 reads CASSSPGGNNEKLFF. As DNA, the CDR3 is TGTGCCAGCAGTTCCCCCGGGGGGAATAATGAAAAACTGTTTTTT.

There are a few counts of this clonotype. The chain uses TRBV5-5 and TRBJ2-1; D possibly uses TRBD1 or TRBD2 (5 bases each). Germline lookup yields CDR1 SGHKS and CDR2 YYEKEE (reference sequence). Trimming removed 2 bases at V and 3 bases at J, with 15 bases between. The CDR3 loop spans 16 amino acids. CDR3 in DNA: TGTGCCAGCAGCTTCCAGCGGCAGGGTTACTACAATGAGCAGTTCTTC. Residues: CASSFQRQGYYNEQFF.

This clonotype was seen a handful of times. The chain joins TRBV5-1 to TRBJ1-1; D not resolved. Deletions cut 0 bases from V and 6 bases from J, with 9 bases between. The CDR3 spans 13 residues. In germline, CDR1 is SGHRS, CDR2 YFSETQ. CDR3 protein: CASSLGEKAEAFF. In DNA, the CDR3 is TGCGCCAGCAGCTTGGGAGAGAAGGCTGAAGCTTTCTTT.